A single T cell receptor (beta chain) is shown here with its context. The antigen is undetermined. The source of the sample is a study of T cell responses to AZD1222 COVID-19 vaccine. Study background: It was second doses at about 4 or about 12 weeks that were pooled.

V was pared by 2 bases and J by 7 bases, with 15 bases between. The germline gives CDR1 MDHEN, CDR2 SYDVKM. This CDR3 is 15 amino acids long. The repertoire was sequenced with immunoSEQ multiplex PCR; TCRdb's copy has only in-frame clones and lacks some. This table has 110,000 to 150,000 clones, 80% to 95% appearing once. Whole-study findings and limits: The sample set comprised mostly white British donors with more females, and clonal diversity was possibly underestimated.

This chain links TRBV28 with TRBJ1-5; D might be TRBD1 (5 bases). Sequences were derived from peripheral blood, sampled on day 0 of AZD1222 vaccination. This clonotype was sampled from an adult in good health. CDR3 region: CASSLVFGGPQPQHF. CDR3 in DNA: TGTGCCAGCAGTTTAGTGTTTGGGGGTCCCCAGCCCCAGCATTTT.